This note documents a single T cell receptor beta chain sequence. This record comes from a study of shared clonotypes between healthy human individuals. Germline V gene lookup returns CDR1 MNHEY and CDR2 SVGAGI. Between the trimmed V and J ends, which lost 8 bases and 3 bases, there was a span of 10 bases. The CDR3 runs to 12 residues. Libraries were prepared by immunoSEQ multiplex PCR; TCRdb keeps only in-frame clonotypes and omits some of them. The sample contains fewer than 700,000 clones, around 81% of which appear only once. The sequenced sample was PBMCs. The receptor comes from a middle-aged woman in good health. Some clones in this sample may be carry-over from other donors' samples. The rearrangement uses TRBV6-5 and TRBJ1-1; D not certain. For the CDR3, the DNA is TGTGCCAGCCAAGTCGGGGACACTGAAGCTTTCTTT. It encodes CASQVGDTEAFF.